Below are 21 T cell receptor beta chains sequenced from a single sample in a study of tumor and adjacent non-tumor tissue in lung cancer. The library came from three nested PCR rounds adapted from ARM-PCR protocols. MiXCR was run by TCRdb on the multiplex PCR reads, yielding one entry per CDR3 protein. This table holds tens of thousands of distinct CDR3 sequences, roughly 77% found once. No cell sorting was done before RNA was extracted from the tissue. Distant lung tissue was collected more than 3 cm away from the tumor edge. Sequenced: distant non-tumor lung tissue. Source of these receptors: a man in his 60s with non-small cell lung cancer.

Details on this clonotype: A read error may account for a junction end that differs from germline. The chain couples TRBV18 to TRBJ1-1, with 8 positions matching TRBD1. Germline assignment: CDR1 KGHSH and CDR2 LQKENI. The CDR3 is 12 amino acids. The CDR3 DNA is TGTGCCGGCTCACAGGACAGGGTTGAAGCTTTCTTT. Its protein product is CAGSQDRVEAFF.

This clonotype came up a few times. Lacking the conserved final phenylalanine or tryptophan, this CDR3 likely reflects a read error. The rearrangement uses TRBV29-1 and TRBJ1-1; a possible D gene is TRBD1 (5 bases). This CDR3 is built from 13 residues. Germline-derived CDR1 and CDR2 are SQVTM and ANQGSEA. Here the CDR3 DNA reads TGCAACGTTGATGGGGGGGGGGTAACTGAAGCTTTCTTA. It codes for CNVDGGGVTEAFL.

With regard to this clonotype: Without the conserved terminal phenylalanine or tryptophan, this CDR3 likely stems from a read error. The rearrangement uses TRBV6-1 and TRBJ1-1; D is unclear. The V and J ends lost 11 bases and 0 bases respectively, with 16 bases between them. From germline, CDR1 is MNHNS and CDR2 SASEGT. The CDR3 extends over 14 amino acids. The CDR3 loop reads CAGTQQILNTEAFL. In DNA, the CDR3 is TGTGCCGGCACCCAGCAAATTTTGAACACTGAAGCTTTCCTT.

This clonotype showed up just a few times. Because the CDR3 is missing its conserved closing phenylalanine or tryptophan, this is likely a read error. The V and J genes are TRBV6-5 and TRBJ1-1, with unresolved D. The V gene's germline CDR1 is MNHEY and CDR2 SVGAGI. The CDR3 totals 15 residues. The CDR3 region is CASSYGGQVSTEAFY. CDR3 nucleotides: TGTGCCAGCAGTTATGGCGGTCAGGTGTCCACTGAGGCTTTCTAT.

A note on this clonotype: Sequence at one end of the junction differs from germline and may be a read error. J is TRBJ2-3 and V is TRBV28; tentatively, D is TRBD2 (5 bases). The CDR3 is 15 amino acids. Per germline, CDR1 MDHEN and CDR2 SYDVKM. The CDR3 coding sequence is TGTGCTAGCTCCAAAAGGAGGACGTACACAGATATGCAGTATTTT. Encoded protein: CASSKRRTYTDMQYF.

In this sample, this clonotype turned up a few times. The chain carries TRBV6-1 and TRBJ1-5; TRBD1 matches 7 bases. Germline V lookup: CDR1 MNHNS, CDR2 SASEGT. V lost 10 bases and J lost 7; bases outside the gene matches: 13. The CDR3 has 14 amino acids. Here the CDR3 DNA reads TGTGCCAACATGAGGGGGACAGTGGGACAGCCCCAGCATTTT. It translates to CANMRGTVGQPQHF.

This clonotype was seen only once. The conserved phenylalanine or tryptophan is not found at the CDR3 terminus, so this likely reflects a read error. It is unclear where the CDR3 begins or ends on the DNA, so no DNA is shown, and the CDR3 is as TCRdb lists it. The genes are TRBV11-1 and TRBJ2-2; TRBD2 is the table's D call, not checked against the DNA. The CDR3 spans 14 residues, counting both ends. CDR1 and CDR2 (germline): SGHAT, FQDESV (reference sequence). The CDR3: CTSSYTSGTGEMFS.

This chain links TRBV29-1 with TRBJ1-1; no firm D call. This CDR3 has 13 amino acids. The germline CDR1 and CDR2 sequences are SQVTM and ANQGSEA. The DNA of the CDR3 is TGCTGCGCCTCGGCAGAGTGGGACACTGAAGCTTTCTTT. This codes for CCASAEWDTEAFF. The whole variable domain, filled in from reference TRBV29-1 and TRBJ1-1, reads SAVISQKPSRDICQRGTSLTIQCQVDSQVTMMFWYRQQPGQSLTLIATANQGSEATYESGFVIDKFPISRPNLTFSTLTVSNMSPEDSSIYLCCASAEWDTEAFFGQGTRLTVV.

The chain has TRBV29-1 and TRBJ2-3, with a tentative D call TRBD1 (6 bases). The CDR3 has 16 residues. Germline loops: CDR1 SQVTM, CDR2 ANQGSEA. Trimming stripped 6 bases from V and 4 bases from J, with 23 bases between. As DNA, the CDR3 is TGCAGCGTAGGTACAACCTGGACAGAGGTCGCAGATACGCAGTATTTT. It yields the protein CSVGTTWTEVADTQYF.

Concerning this clonotype itself: Being one base from a much bigger clone, this may be a read error. This chain connects TRBV20-1 to TRBJ2-7; perhaps TRBD2 as D (6 bases). Germline lookup yields CDR1 DFQATT and CDR2 SNEGSKA (reference sequence). Trimming removed 3 bases from V and 2 bases from J, with 11 bases in between. The CDR3 runs to 13 residues. The CDR3 spells CSARGRSTYEQYF. CDR3 sequence (DNA): TGCAGTGCTAGGGGGAGGTCCACCTACGAGCAGTACTTC.

As to this clonotype: Given the absence of the conserved phenylalanine or tryptophan at the CDR3 end, a read error is likely. The chain couples TRBV11-1 to TRBJ2-2; possible D gene TRBD2, 5 bases. In germline, CDR1 is SGHAT, CDR2 FQDESV (reference sequence). The CDR3 spans 14 residues. Trimming stripped 4 bases from V and 9 bases from J, with 15 bases between. The CDR3 DNA sequence: TGTGCCAGCAGCTATACTAGTGACATCAGGGAGCTGTTTTAT. This encodes CASSYTSDIRELFY.

Notes on this clonotype: The junction departs from the called germline gene at one end, perhaps through a read error. The J gene is TRBJ1-5, the V gene TRBV5-1, with D maybe TRBD1 (5 bases). The germline CDR1 and CDR2 sequences are SGHRS and YFSETQ. CDR3 length: 14 residues. For the CDR3, the DNA is TGCGCCAGCAGCTTGGGGGGCCTGCATCAGCCCAAGCATTTT. Its protein is CASSLGGLHQPKHF.

The rearrangement links TRBV12-3 or TRBV12-4 to TRBJ2-7; 13 nucleotides agree with TRBD2. CDR3 length: 16 residues. V lost 5 bases to trimming and J lost 5 bases; unmatched junction nucleotides: 9. The CDR3 nucleotides read TGTGCCAGCAGTGGCACTAGCGGGAGGGCCATCCACGAGCAGTACTTC. Translation gives CASSGTSGRAIHEQYF.

CDR3 sequence: CSVSGTGQTSGNLNEQFF. CDR3 DNA: TGCAGCGTCTCCGGGACAGGGCAAACTAGCGGGAACTTAAATGAGCAGTTCTTC. The chain recombines TRBV29-1 with TRBJ2-1; possibly TRBD2 for D (10 bases). The germline V gene has CDR1 SQVTM and CDR2 ANQGSEA. The CDR3 covers 18 residues. Trimming stripped 6 bases from V and 7 bases from J, with 31 bases between.

This clonotype has ten or more counts. This chain joins TRBV11-2 and TRBJ2-7; D gene unclear. The CDR3 is made up of 11 amino acids. Germline CDR1 SGHAT, CDR2 FQNNGV. Trimming pared 5 bases from V and 5 bases from J, leaving 7 bases between. The CDR3 sequence is CASSGHDEQYF. CDR3 sequence (DNA): TGTGCCAGCAGCGGTCATGACGAGCAGTACTTC. The full variable domain, completed using reference TRBV11-2 and TRBJ2-7, is EAGVAQSPRYKIIEKRQSVAFWCNPISGHATLYWYQQILGQGPKLLIQFQNNGVVDDSQLPKDRFSAERLKGVDSTLKIQPAKLEDSAVYLCASSGHDEQYFGPGTRLTVT.

Turning to this clonotype: At one of its ends the junction is not consistent with the germline gene, which may arise from a read error. The rearrangement joins TRBV6-1 to TRBJ2-1, with 8 bases matching TRBD1. Germline V gene sequence: CDR1 MNHNS, CDR2 SASEGT. The CDR3 contains 15 residues. This chain's CDR3 is CASSIRQGSRAEQLF. The CDR3 nucleotides are TGTGCCAGCAGTATCAGACAGGGGAGCCGGGCTGAGCAGCTCTTC.

A word on this clonotype: The junction shows a germline mismatch at one end, possibly a read error. J is TRBJ2-5 and V is TRBV29-1, with a weak D call TRBD1 (5 bases). The CDR3 totals 13 residues. The germline CDR1 and CDR2 sequences are SQVTM and ANQGSEA. The CDR3 coding sequence is TGCGGCGTTGAAACAGGTGTACAAGAGGCCCTGTACTTC. Its protein is CGVETGVQEALYF.

With regard to this clonotype: A read error may be the cause here, since a much bigger clone is one base away. The chain has TRBV10-3 and TRBJ2-1; 11 nucleotides line up with TRBD2. Per the germline V gene, CDR1 is ENHRY and CDR2 is SYGVKD. This CDR3 spans 19 amino acids. Here the CDR3 reads CATSESIAGGPLVYNEQFF. CDR3 sequence (DNA): TGTGCCACCAGTGAGTCGATAGCGGGAGGGCCCTTAGTCTACAATGAGCAGTTCTTC.

This clonotype was recorded many times. This chain connects TRBV12-3 or TRBV12-4 to TRBJ2-1; TRBD2 might be the D (6 bases). Trimming pared 7 bases from V and 3 bases from J, leaving 22 bases between. The CDR3 is made up of 17 amino acids. CDR3 region: CASTHGGFGAYYNEQFF. In DNA form, the CDR3 reads TGTGCCAGCACCCACGGGGGATTCGGGGCCTACTACAATGAGCAGTTCTTC.

Concerning this clonotype itself: The junction and the germline gene differ at one end; a read error may be behind it. The chain uses TRBV29-1 and TRBJ2-5; 9 bases are a match to TRBD2. Per germline, CDR1 SQVTM and CDR2 ANQGSEA. The CDR3 has 14 amino acids. The CDR3 nucleotides are TGCAACGTTGCCGGGGGACTAGCAGAAGAGACCCAGTACTTC. Translating it yields CNVAGGLAEETQYF.

In its sample, this clonotype was seen once. Compared with germline, one end of the junction differs, possibly owing to a read error. This chain links TRBV7-6 with TRBJ2-1; tentative D call: TRBD2 (6 bases). Per germline, CDR1 SGHVS and CDR2 FNYEAQ. The CDR3 is 17 amino acids. This chain's CDR3 is CARSSSGLSSSYNEQFF. The CDR3 DNA is TGTGCCAGAAGCTCCTCGGGACTTTCGAGCTCCTACAATGAGCAGTTCTTC.